The 18 T cell receptor beta chains below all came from one sample that was sequenced in a study of blood T cell repertoires in COVID-19. The assay was immunoSEQ multiplex PCR, and TCRdb's table has in-frame clones only and misses some. The data show fewer than 200,000 clones, roughly 80% seen once. The specimen sequenced was peripheral blood. Receptor source: a woman in her 70s with acute or convalescent COVID-19.

CDR3 loop: CASSIDPWTDPTHPLYNQPQHF. In nucleotides, the CDR3 is TGTGCCAGTAGTATAGATCCGTGGACAGATCCGACCCATCCTCTTTACAATCAGCCCCAGCATTTT. The rearrangement joins TRBV19 to TRBJ1-5, with a possible D match to TRBD1 (6 bases). The CDR3 is 22 amino acids. Germline-derived CDR1 and CDR2 are LNHDA and SQIVND (reference sequence). V gave up 0 bases and J gave up 3 bases, with 30 bases separating them.

This clone was detected only a few times. This chain joins TRBV7-2 and TRBJ1-5; 7 bases line up with TRBD1. The germline gives CDR1 SGHTA, CDR2 FQGNSA. Trimming took 5 bases from V and 0 from J; bases not matched to a gene: 4. The CDR3 totals 15 residues. This CDR3 reads CASSQDRYSNQPQHF. CDR3 in DNA: TGTGCCAGCAGCCAGGACAGGTATAGCAATCAGCCCCAGCATTTT.

This rearrangement joins TRBV10-1 to TRBJ2-7, with 8 nucleotides matching TRBD1. J was trimmed by 2 bases and V by 7 bases; bases with no gene match: 16. Germline CDR1 is WNHNN and CDR2 is SYGVQD (reference sequence). The CDR3 loop spans 17 amino acids. The CDR3 here is CASNAEPPGTGAYEQYF. DNA for the CDR3: TGCGCCAGCAACGCAGAGCCGCCCGGGACAGGAGCCTACGAGCAGTACTTC.

The chain couples TRBV21-1 to TRBJ1-5; the table calls TRBD1, which could not be checked here. TRBV21-1 is tagged as a pseudogene. The CDR3 spans 15 residues. This chain's CDR3 is CASSPDRGGNQPQHF. CDR3 in DNA: TGTGCCAGCAGCCCGGACAGGGGCGGCAATCAGCCCCAGCATTTT.

The J gene is TRBJ2-2, the V gene TRBV4-3; TRBD2 aligns across 11 bases. Per the germline V gene, CDR1 is LGHNA and CDR2 is YSLEER. There are 20 residues in the CDR3. With V trimmed by 4 bases and J by 0 bases, 13 bases remained unmatched. The DNA for the CDR3 is TGCGCCAGCAGCCGGCTTCCCCCTAGCGGGGGGAGAGCGAACACCGGGGAGCTGTTTTTT. It codes for CASSRLPPSGGRANTGELFF.

This sequence joins TRBV7-2 and TRBJ2-1; 9 positions agree with TRBD1. This CDR3 is 15 amino acids long. Germline loops: CDR1 SGHTA, CDR2 FQGNSA. V lost 4 bases, J lost 10 bases, and 11 bases stayed unmatched. Written as DNA, the CDR3 is TGTGCCAGCAGCTCCTTAGGACAGGGGCTAAACGAGCAGTTCTTC. This sequence encodes CASSSLGQGLNEQFF.

This chain uses TRBV4-3 with TRBJ2-6, with TRBD1 as a possible D gene (5 bases). Trimming left V 4 bases short and J 0 bases short, with 16 bases between. CDR3 size: 18 residues. Germline values: CDR1 LGHNA, CDR2 YSLEER. The CDR3 coding sequence is TGCGCCAGCAGCCTACTCTTCCAGGGTATCTCTGGGGCCAACGTCCTGACTTTC. Translation gives CASSLLFQGISGANVLTF.

This clone was counted once. V usage is TRBV28 and J usage is TRBJ2-7; TRBD1 matches at 7 bases. Trimming took 3 bases from V and 1 from J; bases not matched to a gene: 6. Germline CDR1 is MDHEN and CDR2 is SYDVKM. There are 15 residues in the CDR3. The CDR3, as DNA: TGTGCCAGCAGTTTTCCGGGACAGTCGTCCTACGAGCAGTACTTC. This sequence encodes CASSFPGQSSYEQYF.

J is TRBJ1-1 and V is TRBV7-2; maybe TRBD1 (5 bases). CDR3 length: 13 residues. With 5 bases removed from V and 5 bases from J, the gap between germline ends came to 12 bases. Germline V gene sequence: CDR1 SGHTA, CDR2 FQGNSA. The CDR3 region has the DNA TGTGCCAGCAGCCGTGGGGCCAGGACTGAAGCTTTCTTT. Residues: CASSRGARTEAFF. Looking up the rest from reference TRBV7-2 and TRBJ1-1 gives the full variable domain: GAGVSQSPSNKVTEKGKDVELRCDPISGHTALYWYRQSLGQGLEFLIYFQGNSAPDKSGLPSDRFSAERTGGSVSTLTIQRTQQEDSAVYLCASSRGARTEAFFGQGTRLTVV.

V and J are TRBV18 and TRBJ1-1, with 7 bases matching TRBD1. Germline trimming cut 3 bases from V and 4 bases from J; bases unmatched to any gene: 8. The CDR3 covers 15 residues. Germline V lookup: CDR1 KGHSH, CDR2 LQKENI. The CDR3 sequence: CASSPNGQEGTEAFF. DNA of the CDR3: TGTGCCAGCTCACCCAACGGACAGGAAGGCACTGAAGCTTTCTTT.

The V call is TRBV29-1, the J call TRBJ1-2, with a tentative D call TRBD1 (5 bases). The germline V gene encodes CDR1 SQVTM and CDR2 ANQGSEA. Trimming stripped 6 bases from V and 2 bases from J, with 10 bases between. The CDR3 runs to 12 residues. The CDR3 protein is CSVAGPNYGYTF. In DNA form, the CDR3 reads TGCAGCGTAGCGGGACCCAACTATGGCTACACCTTC.

V usage is TRBV2 and J usage is TRBJ1-5; TRBD1 is a possible D gene (6 bases). Germline CDR1 is SNHLY and CDR2 is FYNNEI. Trimming removed 5 bases at V and 0 bases at J, with 20 bases between. The CDR3 length is 18 residues. The DNA for the CDR3 is TGTGCCAGCAGTCACACTCTCACCGGGACATCTAGCAATCAGCCCCAGCATTTT. Translated: CASSHTLTGTSSNQPQHF.

In this sample, this clone turned up once. V gene TRBV2 combines with J gene TRBJ1-2; 10 bases are a match to TRBD1. Germline V gene data show CDR1 as SNHLY and CDR2 as FYNNEI. The ends lost 5 bases at V and 2 bases at J; junction bases unmatched: 8. The CDR3 sequence is 16 residues long. CDR3 in amino acids: CASSTGQGRINYGYTF. In DNA, the CDR3 is TGTGCCAGCAGTACGGGACAGGGGCGCATAAACTATGGCTACACCTTC.

The chain links TRBV6-6 to TRBJ1-2; 7 bases match TRBD1. V dropped 6 bases and J dropped 4; count of bases not matched to a gene: 5. The CDR3 is made up of 13 amino acids. Germline lookup yields CDR1 MNHNY and CDR2 SVGAGI (reference sequence). CDR3 coding DNA: TGTGCCAGCAGCAGAGACAGGGCCTATGGCTACACCTTC. Translating gives CASSRDRAYGYTF.

V and J are TRBV5-1 and TRBJ2-2; D is perhaps TRBD1 (6 bases). This CDR3 is built from 18 residues. The germline gives CDR1 SGHRS, CDR2 YFSETQ. V was trimmed by 2 bases and J by 0 bases, leaving 17 bases between them. The CDR3 coding sequence is TGCGCCAGCAGCTTTCTAACCCCGGGACAAACGAACACCGGGGAGCTGTTTTTT. Its protein is CASSFLTPGQTNTGELFF.

The V gene is TRBV11-2, the J gene TRBJ2-2, with 7 nucleotides matching TRBD1. V was pared by 4 bases and J by 4 bases, with 3 bases of the junction left unmatched. CDR3 length: 14 residues. Germline V gene data show CDR1 as SGHAT and CDR2 as FQNNGV. CDR3 coding DNA: TGTGCCAGCAGCTCGACAGGGCCCACCGGGGAGCTGTTTTTT. This translates into CASSSTGPTGELFF.

The chain joins TRBV29-1 to TRBJ1-2; D is undetermined. Germline assignment: CDR1 SQVTM and CDR2 ANQGSEA. The germline V and J ends were trimmed by 3 bases and 0 bases, with 8 bases remaining between them. The length of the CDR3 is 13 residues. CDR3 bases: TGCAGCGTTGACAGATCCTCTAACTATGGCTACACCTTC. This encodes CSVDRSSNYGYTF.

This chain joins TRBV30 and TRBJ2-3; 7 nucleotides align to TRBD1. Losses at the gene ends were 4 bases for V and 6 bases for J; bases not matched to a gene: 4. CDR1 GTSNPN and CDR2 SVGIG come from the germline V gene (reference sequence). The CDR3 is 12 amino acids. CDR3 bases: TGTGCCTGGATACGAGGGGGCGATACGCAGTATTTT. Translation: CAWIRGGDTQYF.